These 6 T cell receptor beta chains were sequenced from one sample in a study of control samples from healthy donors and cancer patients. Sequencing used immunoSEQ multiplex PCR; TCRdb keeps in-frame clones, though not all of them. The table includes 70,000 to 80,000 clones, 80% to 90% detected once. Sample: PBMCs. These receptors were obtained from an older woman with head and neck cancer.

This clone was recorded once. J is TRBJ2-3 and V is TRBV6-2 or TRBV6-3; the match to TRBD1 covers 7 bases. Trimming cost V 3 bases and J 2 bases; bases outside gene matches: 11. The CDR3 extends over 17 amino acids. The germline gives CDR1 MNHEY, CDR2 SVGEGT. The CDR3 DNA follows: TGTGCCAGCAGTTATTTTAGGGGGCTATACTTCACAGATACGCAGTATTTT. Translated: CASSYFRGLYFTDTQYF.

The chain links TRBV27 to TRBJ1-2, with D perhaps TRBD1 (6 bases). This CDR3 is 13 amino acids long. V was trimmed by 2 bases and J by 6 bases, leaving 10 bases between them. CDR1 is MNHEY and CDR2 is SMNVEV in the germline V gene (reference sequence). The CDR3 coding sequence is TGTGCCAGCAGTTTACAGGGGACGGATGGCTACACCTTC. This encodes CASSLQGTDGYTF.

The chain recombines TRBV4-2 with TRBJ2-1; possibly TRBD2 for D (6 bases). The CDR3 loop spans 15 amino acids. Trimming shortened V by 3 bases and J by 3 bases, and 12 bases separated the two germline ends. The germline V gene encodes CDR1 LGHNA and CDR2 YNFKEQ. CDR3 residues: CASSQELAGYNEQFF. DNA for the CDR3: TGTGCCAGCAGCCAGGAACTAGCAGGCTACAATGAGCAGTTCTTC.

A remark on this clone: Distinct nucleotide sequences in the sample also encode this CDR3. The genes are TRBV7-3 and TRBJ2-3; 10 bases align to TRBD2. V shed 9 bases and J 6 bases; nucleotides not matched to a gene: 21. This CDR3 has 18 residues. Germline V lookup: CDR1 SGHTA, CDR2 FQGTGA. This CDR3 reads CASSPLGRSSGSGDTQYF. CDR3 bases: TGTGCCAGTAGCCCACTCGGCCGGTCTAGCGGGAGCGGGGATACGCAGTATTTT.

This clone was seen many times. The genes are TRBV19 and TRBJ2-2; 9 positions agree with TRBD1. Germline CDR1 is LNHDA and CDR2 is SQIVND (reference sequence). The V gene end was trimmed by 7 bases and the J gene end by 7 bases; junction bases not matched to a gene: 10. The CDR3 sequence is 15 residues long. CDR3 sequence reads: CASTGTGSFGGELFF. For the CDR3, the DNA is TGTGCCAGTACCGGGACAGGGAGCTTCGGCGGGGAGCTGTTTTTT. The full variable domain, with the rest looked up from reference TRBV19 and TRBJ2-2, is DGGITQSPKYLFRKEGQNVTLSCEQNLNHDAMYWYRQDPGQGLRLIYYSQIVNDFQKGDIAEGYSVSREKKESFPLTVTSAQKNPTAFYLCASTGTGSFGGELFFGEGSRLTVL.

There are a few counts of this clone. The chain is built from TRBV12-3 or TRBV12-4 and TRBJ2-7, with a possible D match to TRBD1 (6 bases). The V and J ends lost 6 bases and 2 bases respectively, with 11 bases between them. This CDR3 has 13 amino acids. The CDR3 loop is CASSYRAPYEQYF. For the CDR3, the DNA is TGTGCCAGCAGCTACAGGGCCCCCTACGAGCAGTACTTC.